The present T cell receptor beta chain was sequenced within a study of CD8 T cells in ankylosing spondylitis. V lost 5 bases and J lost 2; bases outside the gene matches: 8. Germline CDR1 reads SGHNT; CDR2 reads YENEEA. The CDR3 has 16 amino acids. Turning to this clonotype: Its cognate antigen is unknown.

Study-wide results and caveats: Significant enrichment of disease-linked clones was reportedly seen in matched ankylosing spondylitis synovial fluid. In reactive arthritis synovial fluid and blood, some motif variants had been reported before. Disease-linked clones had a CD8+ phenotype and relatively low frequency in peripheral blood.

It was by quantitative 5'-RACE with molecular barcodes that TCR beta libraries were made. TCRdb passed the 5' RACE reads through MiXCR, listing each CDR3 protein once. The sample consists of roughly 120,000 distinct CDR3 sequences, approximately 13% of them appearing once. The V gene is TRBV11-3, the J gene TRBJ2-1, with TRBD2 identical over 8 bases. Sequencing was performed on blood, either unsorted or a sorted T cell fraction (not recorded which). The TCR originated in a female donor with ankylosing spondylitis or in good health (not recorded which). CDR3 region: CASSPRSGGAYNEQFF. In DNA form, the CDR3 reads TGTGCCAGCAGCCCTAGGAGCGGGGGAGCCTACAATGAGCAGTTCTTC.